The 20 T cell receptor beta chains below come from one sample, sequenced in a study of blood T cell repertoires in COVID-19. This table comes from immunoSEQ multiplex PCR, and its TCRdb copy is limited to in-frame clones, with some not included. This sample has some 70,000 clones, with approximately 92% found just once. Sequencing used peripheral blood. The receptors originated from a human donor with active COVID-19. The donor label of this sample is uncertain.

The count of this clone is one. This sequence joins TRBV4-1 and TRBJ2-7, with a possible D match to TRBD2 (5 bases). V was clipped by 1 base and J by 6 bases, with 10 bases between them. Germline V gene data show CDR1 as MGHRA and CDR2 as YSYEKL. The CDR3 runs 13 residues. CDR3 nucleotides: TGCGCCAGCAGCCAAGTTAGCGCAGGCGAGCAGTACTTC. Protein product: CASSQVSAGEQYF.

This clone has only a few counts. This chain uses TRBV27 with TRBJ1-5; D not certain. V lost 0 bases to trimming and J lost 7 bases, with 10 bases between them. Germline V gene data show CDR1 as MNHEY and CDR2 as SMNVEV (reference sequence). The CDR3 covers 14 residues. The CDR3 DNA is TGTGCCAGCAGTTTATCCGGGGTAGGACAGCCCCAGCATTTT. Its translation is CASSLSGVGQPQHF.

V usage is TRBV18 and J usage is TRBJ2-2; no reliable D call. V gave up 6 bases and J gave up 0 bases, with 14 bases separating them. The CDR3 is 16 residues long. Germline V gene lookup returns CDR1 KGHSH and CDR2 LQKENI. CDR3 nucleotide sequence: TGTGCCAGCTCGGAACAGCTAACCTCGAACACCGGGGAGCTGTTTTTT. Encoded protein: CASSEQLTSNTGELFF.

The chain joins TRBV18 to TRBJ2-2, with D possibly matching TRBD2 (5 bases). The CDR3 is 15 amino acids. Trimming left V 5 bases short and J 6 bases short, with 16 bases between. Germline V gives CDR1 KGHSH, CDR2 LQKENI. The CDR3 region has the DNA TGTGCCAGCTCATCGTCCGGGGTGATATCCGGGGAGCTGTTTTTT. Amino acid sequence: CASSSSGVISGELFF.

The rearrangement links TRBV30 to TRBJ2-1, with 14 positions matching TRBD2. V dropped 3 bases and J dropped 6; count of bases not matched to a gene: 7. The CDR3 is 16 amino acids. Per germline, CDR1 GTSNPN and CDR2 SVGIG (reference sequence). CDR3 in amino acids: CAWREKGLAGVNEQFF. The CDR3 nucleotides read TGTGCCTGGAGGGAAAAGGGACTAGCGGGAGTCAATGAGCAGTTCTTC.

The chain couples TRBV14 to TRBJ1-2; 7 nucleotides line up with TRBD1. J was trimmed by 7 bases and V by 1 base; bases with no gene match: 12. CDR1 and CDR2 (germline): SGHDN, FVKESK. CDR3 length equals 16 residues. CDR3 DNA sequence: TGTGCCAGCAGCCAAGTGCAGGGGGGATCAAACAGTGGCTACACCTTC. Residues: CASSQVQGGSNSGYTF.

The CDR3 DNA sequence: TGCGCCAGCAGCCCGGAACAGGCGTCGGGAAAACTGTTTTTT. This codes for CASSPEQASGKLFF. The chain joins TRBV5-1 to TRBJ1-4; D is perhaps TRBD1 (5 bases). The germline gives CDR1 SGHRS, CDR2 YFSETQ. V shed 4 bases and J shed 10 bases, with 17 bases lying between them. This CDR3 comprises 14 residues.

The chain has TRBV9 and TRBJ2-1; D possibly corresponds to TRBD2 (6 bases). Trimming took off 0 bases at V and 0 bases at J, with 10 bases between the two ends. There are 16 residues in the CDR3. In germline, CDR1 is SGDLS, CDR2 YYNGEE. The CDR3 loop reads CASSVEAGSSYNEQFF. DNA of the CDR3: TGTGCCAGCAGCGTAGAGGCGGGGAGCTCCTACAATGAGCAGTTCTTC.

The chain has TRBV6-4 and TRBJ2-3; maybe TRBD2 (5 bases). Germline CDR1 MRHNA, CDR2 SNTAGT. V was cut by 2 bases and J by 0 bases, with 6 bases left in between. The CDR3 spans 14 residues. Written as DNA, the CDR3 is TGTGCCAGCAGTGACGGCGGGAGCACAGATACGCAGTATTTT. Protein product: CASSDGGSTDTQYF.

The CDR3 nucleotides are TGTGCCAGCAGTCCGGGACAGGGCAATCAGCCCCAGCATTTT. Amino acid sequence: CASSPGQGNQPQHF. The chain recombines TRBV28 with TRBJ1-5; 8 bases are shared with TRBD1. The CDR3 is 14 amino acids. Trimming took 5 bases from V and 2 from J; bases not matched to a gene: 2. Per the germline V gene, CDR1 is MDHEN and CDR2 is SYDVKM.

The J gene is TRBJ1-2, the V gene TRBV28; 9 bases are shared with TRBD1. This CDR3 has 15 residues. The ends lost 5 bases at V and 4 bases at J; junction bases unmatched: 8. Germline CDR1 reads MDHEN; CDR2 reads SYDVKM. CDR3 protein: CASSIGGQGRYGYTF. For the CDR3, the DNA is TGTGCCAGCAGTATAGGGGGACAGGGTCGCTATGGCTACACCTTC.

The rearrangement uses TRBV19 and TRBJ2-7, with 9 bases lining up with TRBD1. Germline values: CDR1 LNHDA, CDR2 SQIVND (reference sequence). The CDR3 runs to 14 residues. V lost 5 bases, J lost 7 bases, and 9 bases stayed unmatched. DNA for the CDR3: TGTGCCAGTAGTCCTGGGACAGGGTCAAGTGAGCAGTACTTC. Protein sequence: CASSPGTGSSEQYF.

V is TRBV9 and J is TRBJ2-7; D unresolved. In germline, CDR1 is SGDLS, CDR2 YYNGEE. V was cut by 0 bases and J by 7 bases, with 11 bases left in between. The CDR3 consists of 13 residues. CDR3 bases: TGTGCCAGCAGCGTAGCCGGGTTCGGGGAGCAGTACTTC. Translated: CASSVAGFGEQYF.

V gene TRBV2 combines with J gene TRBJ2-6; D ambiguous. The CDR3 extends over 14 amino acids. Deletions cut 3 bases from V and 0 bases from J, with 3 bases between. Germline lookup yields CDR1 SNHLY and CDR2 FYNNEI. The CDR3 DNA sequence: TGTGCCAGCAGTGACGGCTCTGGGGCCAACGTCCTGACTTTC. This encodes CASSDGSGANVLTF.

This clone was observed once. The chain links TRBV18 to TRBJ2-3; D possibly corresponds to TRBD2 (5 bases). The V end was cut by 2 bases, the J end by 8 bases, with 17 bases between. CDR1 KGHSH and CDR2 LQKENI come from the germline V gene. The CDR3 covers 15 residues. The CDR3 is CASSPLAAEAGTQYF. For the CDR3, the DNA is TGTGCCAGCTCACCATTGGCCGCGGAGGCTGGTACGCAGTATTTT.

J is TRBJ2-1 and V is TRBV29-1; D is perhaps TRBD1 (5 bases). The CDR3 consists of 14 residues. Looked up from germline, CDR1 is SQVTM and CDR2 is ANQGSEA. V was shortened by 6 bases and J by 7 bases, with 19 bases between the two germline ends. The CDR3 is CSVLDKTSRNEQFF. CDR3 nucleotides: TGCAGCGTCTTGGACAAGACGTCCCGGAATGAGCAGTTCTTC.

This clone turned up a few times. The chain has TRBV11-3 and TRBJ1-1; D might be TRBD1 (6 bases). V shed 1 base and J shed 3 bases, with 15 bases lying between them. In germline, CDR1 is SGHNT, CDR2 YENEEA. This CDR3 has 16 amino acids. CDR3 amino acids: CASSLGGQGFHTEAFF. The CDR3 bases are TGTGCCAGCAGCTTAGGGGGCCAGGGGTTTCACACTGAAGCTTTCTTT.

The chain joins TRBV11-2 to TRBJ2-1, with 7 positions matching TRBD2. Losses at the gene ends were 3 bases for V and 6 bases for J; bases not matched to a gene: 5. CDR3 size: 14 residues. Germline V gene lookup returns CDR1 SGHAT and CDR2 FQNNGV. CDR3 sequence reads: CASSLALASNEQFF. The DNA for the CDR3 is TGTGCCAGCAGCTTGGCACTAGCGAGCAATGAGCAGTTCTTC.

The V call is TRBV6-2 or TRBV6-3, the J call TRBJ2-7, with 9 bases aligning to TRBD1. The ends lost 4 bases at V and 2 bases at J; junction bases unmatched: 9. This CDR3 has 16 amino acids. CDR1 MNHEY and CDR2 SVGEGT come from the germline V gene. The CDR3 nucleotides read TGTGCCAGCAGTTTTGTAACGACAGGGGGGGCCTACGAGCAGTACTTC. It yields the protein CASSFVTTGGAYEQYF.

This chain connects TRBV4-3 to TRBJ2-3; 12 nucleotides match TRBD2. After removal of 0 bases from V and 3 bases from J, the junction contained 10 bases not matched to a gene. The V gene's germline CDR1 is LGHNA and CDR2 YSLEER. CDR3 length: 19 amino acids. CDR3 residues: CASSQEPSGRAGRTDTQYF. The CDR3 DNA reads as TGCGCCAGCAGCCAAGAACCTAGCGGGAGGGCCGGTCGGACAGATACGCAGTATTTT.